This TCR beta chain was found in a study of CD8+CD57+ T cells in acquired aplastic anemia. The overall study: Quantities of DNA derived from sorted CD4+ and CD8+ cells averaged 3.2 ug. Broader study findings: Patients and controls had CD8+ Simpson's diversity values that were not significantly distinct. About 30 CD8+ CDR3 sequences occurred in both the patients and the controls.

As concerns this clonotype: Its antigen is as yet unknown.

Sequencing involved patients with CD8+CD57+ cell expansion previously shown by flow cytometry. CDR3 length: 12 amino acids. With 6 bases removed from V and 4 bases from J, the gap between germline ends came to 12 bases. In germline, CDR1 is SQVTM, CDR2 ANQGSEA. CDR3 and TCR beta VDJ profiling relied on a genomic DNA template. MiXCR was run by TCRdb on the reads, yielding one entry per CDR3 protein. In the table there are 150,000 to 200,000 distinct CDR3 sequences, 45% to 50% of which are singletons. The sequencing sample was made of sorted CD4+, CD8+, or CD8+CD57+ T cells (not recorded which) from PBMCs. The V gene is TRBV29-1, the J gene TRBJ1-2; D is uncertain. This receptor was taken from a human donor with aplastic anemia. This CDR3 reads CSVRAALYGYTF. The DNA for the CDR3 is TGCAGCGTCAGAGCCGCCCTCTATGGCTACACCTTC.